This T cell receptor (beta chain) came from a study of shared clonotypes between healthy human individuals. The CDR3 totals 15 residues. In germline, CDR1 is MGHRA, CDR2 YSYEKL. Trimming left V 0 bases short and J 3 bases short, with 9 bases between. In the sorted-subset replicate PCRs, about 190 ng DNA, 25,000 to 30,000 T cell genomes, was used. Sequenced by immunoSEQ multiplex PCR; TCRdb stores in-frame clones only, minus some. Here the sample spans around 2,000,000 clones, approximately 94% being singletons. Positive CCR7 selection of CD45RO-negative cells yielded the naive CD8 cells, and terminally differentiated effector memory CD45RA+ cells were excluded. Whole-study results and caveats: Relative to memory subsets, naive subsets generally showed larger estimated richness. Across a handful of donors, naive CD4 shared 4.5% to 6%, naive CD8 3% to 3.5%, memory CD4 more than 2%, memory CD8 about 0.4%.

This clone was found a few times. Its antigen is unidentified. Sequences were obtained from naive CD8+ T cells from PBMCs. The origin of this receptor is a man younger than 35 in good health. Some clones in this sample may be carry-over from other donors' samples. This chain uses TRBV4-1 with TRBJ1-3, with TRBD1 as a possible D gene (5 bases). The CDR3 region has the DNA TGCGCCAGCAGCCAAGACAGGGAGGTTGGAAACACCATATATTTT. Its protein is CASSQDREVGNTIYF.